What follows are 5 T cell receptor beta chains derived from one specimen sequenced in a study of T cell responses to AZD1222 COVID-19 vaccine. TCRdb's table, derived via immunoSEQ multiplex PCR, lists solely in-frame clones and lacks some. The repertoire includes tens of thousands of clones, just over 85% of them detected once, and more than 8.5% sits in the top ten. This specimen was peripheral blood, taken on day 0 of AZD1222 vaccination. The receptors originated from an adult in good health.

The chain uses TRBV12-3 or TRBV12-4 and TRBJ1-1, with TRBD1 identical over 8 bases. V lost 5 bases and J lost 12; bases outside the gene matches: 8. The CDR3 extends over 12 amino acids. The CDR3 bases are TGTGCCAGCAGTCCAACAGGGGGTAAAACTTTCTTT. This encodes CASSPTGGKTFF.

The chain joins TRBV27 to TRBJ2-7, with 9 nucleotides matching TRBD1. This CDR3 is built from 15 residues. J lost 0 bases, V lost 6 bases, and 6 bases had no gene match. CDR1 and CDR2 (germline): MNHEY, SMNVEV (reference sequence). The CDR3 loop reads CASSPDRGSSYEQYF. The DNA of the CDR3 is TGTGCCAGCAGCCCTGACAGGGGGAGCTCCTACGAGCAGTACTTC.

The genes are TRBV5-8 and TRBJ1-3; 10 bases fit TRBD1. Germline-derived CDR1 and CDR2 are SGHTS and YDEGEE. The junction had 17 bases not matched to a gene; V was cut back by 4 bases and J by 4 bases. This CDR3 spans 19 amino acids. CDR3 sequence reads: CASSRTGTGEGGGGNTIYF. For the CDR3, the DNA is TGTGCCAGCAGCCGGACCGGGACAGGGGAAGGAGGGGGAGGAAACACCATATATTTT.

The chain couples TRBV6-5 to TRBJ2-7, with D perhaps matching TRBD1 (6 bases). V shed 5 bases and J shed 5 bases, with 19 bases lying between them. The CDR3 has 15 amino acids. Germline assignment: CDR1 MNHEY and CDR2 SVGAGI. CDR3 in DNA: TGTGCCAGCAGTCCGCCGGGACACCGCGACCACGAGCAGTACTTC. Protein product: CASSPPGHRDHEQYF.

The chain combines TRBV2 with TRBJ2-3; maybe TRBD2 (6 bases). Germline V CDR1 and CDR2: SNHLY, FYNNEI. V was shortened by 2 bases and J by 0 bases, with 9 bases between the two germline ends. The CDR3 has 15 residues. This chain's CDR3 is CASSEWGTSTDTQYF. CDR3 nucleotides: TGTGCCAGCAGTGAATGGGGGACTAGCACAGATACGCAGTATTTT.